This T cell receptor beta chain is drawn from a study of T-cell memory formation after mild COVID-19. The CDR3 consists of 13 residues. CDR1 LNHDA and CDR2 SQIVND come from the germline V gene (reference sequence). V shed 5 bases and J shed 8 bases, with 13 bases lying between them. Amplification by 5'RACE using constant-segment primers produced TCR alpha and TCR beta cDNA libraries that carried sample barcodes and UMIs. TCRdb re-analysed the 5' RACE reads in MiXCR, keeping a single row per CDR3 protein. The profile covers 540,000 or so distinct CDR3 sequences, with just over 20% appearing a single time and around 13% taken by the ten largest.

Sample: PBMCs or a T cell subset sorted from them (not recorded which). This TCR derives from an adult woman who had mild COVID-19 (a few samples of this study predate the infection). Cell type and time point are not known. The chain joins TRBV19 to TRBJ2-1, with D perhaps TRBD2 (6 bases). The DNA of the CDR3 is TGTGCCAGTAGTCCGACTAGAGTAGATGAGCAGTTCTTC. Protein product: CASSPTRVDEQFF.